This TCR beta chain was sequenced for a study of identical twins (dated by TCRdb to the mid-2010s). Notes on the research overall: To test whether fetal clonotypes persist, the study used deep sequencing on TCR alpha and beta repertoires from monozygotic twins, unrelated adults of various ages, and cord blood. Replicate twin experiments were performed at different times using different library preparation protocols to rule out contamination.

Remarks on this clonotype: No antigen is known for it. No base quality values were provided; no much bigger clone lies one nucleotide off.

Relative to germline, V is 3 bases shorter and J is 3 bases shorter, with 12 bases between their ends. There are 14 amino acids in the CDR3, from cysteine to phenylalanine inclusive. Kept here is only the CDR3 DNA, which spans 42 bases and is read in frame from base 1. CDR1 and CDR2 were assigned from the germline V gene as MDHEN and SYDVKM. Every donor in the study was a healthy Caucasian. The twin cohort comprised three pairs of female monozygotic twins, all aged roughly 18 to 30 years. CD4+ and CD8+ T cell populations were isolated with positive isolation kits from Invitrogen. Here is what the overall study found, with its caveats: In monozygotic twins, recombination models systematically underestimated out-of-frame TCR alpha sharing, but the models matched the sharing seen between unrelated individuals. A weaker excess of twin sharing was found in beta out-of-frame sequences because the signal-to-noise ratio was lowered by fewer shared sequences. Because the same donors could not be followed over many years, the conclusions relied on cross-sectional statistical analysis. Invariant T cells such as MAIT and iNKT could partly confound zero-insertion analyses, although diverse VJ usage argued against such confounding for most clonotypes. Compared with coincidental sharing between unrelated individuals, an excess of low generation-probability sequences was observed among out-of-frame TCR alpha sequences shared between twins. Fewer insertions were carried by abundant cord blood beta clonotypes; a weaker similar trend was observed in young adult naive repertoires, while no such trend was observed in memory repertoires.

Libraries were constructed by 5' RACE. The listed sequencing device is Illumina HiSeq 2000. Template switching introduced a universal primer binding site; the final cDNA contained a unique molecular identifier, enabling accurate counting of TCR cDNA molecules. Specific primers in the conserved constant-segment region were used to synthesize first-strand cDNA for TCR alpha and beta chains. Each cDNA library was double barcoded, with a SMART-Mk sample barcode plus Illumina barcodes, to control for contamination. Two successive PCR steps introduced TruSeq adapter sequences along with Illumina sample barcodes. Sequencing of the TCR alpha and beta cDNA libraries was done on the Illumina HiSeq platform using custom primers. As for the original processing: MiGEC processed the raw reads to extract unique molecular identifiers, while MiXCR was used to determine the CDR3 positions. Recombination models were inferred per individual with the repgenHMM and IGoR tools using an EM algorithm. Shared clonotype analysis was performed with the tcR package in R, normalizing sharing by the product of cloneset sizes. Out-of-frame nonproductive sequences were analyzed to study raw recombination free of thymic and clonal selection effects. TCRdb redid the processing of the public reads, applying fastp at Q25 and MiXCR, and retained in-frame beta chains. When rows share a CDR3 protein, they turn into one entry using the most common DNA and genes. These V and J calls rely on TCRdb rather than the paper's analysis. Here the sample has about 530,000 distinct CDR3 sequences; under 25% occur a single time. In total, the top ten clones hold approximately 0.52% of the sample.

These data were likewise used in another study, on yellow fever vaccine responses in identical twins. The second source states: According to the authors, in identical twins the way T cells responded to vaccination appeared partly convergent and partly personalized. Focusing on identical twins, the study followed the T cell clones that responded to the vaccine, and did so with precision.

The specimen was CD4+ T cells sorted from blood. The clonotype originates from a woman aged 18-29 years in good health. The chain is assembled from TRBV28 and TRBJ2-7; a confident D gene designation cannot be given. In nucleotide form, the sequence is TGTGCCAGCAGTTTTATAACCCCTAGCTACGAGCAGTACTTC. This sequence encodes CASSFITPSYEQYF.